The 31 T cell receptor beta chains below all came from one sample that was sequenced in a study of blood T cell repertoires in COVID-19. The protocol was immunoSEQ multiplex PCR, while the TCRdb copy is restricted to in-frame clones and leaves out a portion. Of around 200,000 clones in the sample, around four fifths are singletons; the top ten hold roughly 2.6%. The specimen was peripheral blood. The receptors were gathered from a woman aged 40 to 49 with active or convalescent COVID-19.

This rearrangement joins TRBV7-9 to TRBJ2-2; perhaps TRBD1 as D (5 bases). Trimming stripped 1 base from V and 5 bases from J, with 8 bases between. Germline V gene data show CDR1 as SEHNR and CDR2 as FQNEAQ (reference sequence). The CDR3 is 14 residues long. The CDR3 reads CASSLGGRTGELFF. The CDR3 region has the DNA TGTGCCAGCAGCTTAGGGGGCCGTACCGGGGAGCTGTTTTTT. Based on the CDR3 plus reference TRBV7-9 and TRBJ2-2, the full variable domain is DTGVSQNPRHKITKRGQNVTFRCDPISEHNRLYWYRQTLGQGPEFLTYFQNEAQLEKSRLLSDRFSAERPKGSFSTLEIQRTEQGDSAMYLCASSLGGRTGELFFGEGSRLTVL.

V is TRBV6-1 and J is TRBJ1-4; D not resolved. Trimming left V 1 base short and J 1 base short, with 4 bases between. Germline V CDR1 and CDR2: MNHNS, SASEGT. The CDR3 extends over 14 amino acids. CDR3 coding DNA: TGTGCCAGCAGTGAAGGAGGAACTAATGAAAAACTGTTTTTT. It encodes CASSEGGTNEKLFF.

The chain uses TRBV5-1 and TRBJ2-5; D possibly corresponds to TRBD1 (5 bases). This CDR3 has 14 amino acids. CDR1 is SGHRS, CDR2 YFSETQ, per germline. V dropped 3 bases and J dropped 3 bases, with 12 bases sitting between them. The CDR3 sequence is CASSSLSREETQYF. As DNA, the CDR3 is TGCGCCAGCAGCTCACTGAGCAGGGAAGAGACCCAGTACTTC.

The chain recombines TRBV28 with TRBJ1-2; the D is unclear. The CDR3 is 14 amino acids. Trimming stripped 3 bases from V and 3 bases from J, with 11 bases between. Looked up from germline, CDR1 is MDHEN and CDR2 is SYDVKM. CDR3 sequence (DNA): TGTGCCAGCAGTTTTCTCGAGAGGGACTATGGCTACACCTTC. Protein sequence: CASSFLERDYGYTF.

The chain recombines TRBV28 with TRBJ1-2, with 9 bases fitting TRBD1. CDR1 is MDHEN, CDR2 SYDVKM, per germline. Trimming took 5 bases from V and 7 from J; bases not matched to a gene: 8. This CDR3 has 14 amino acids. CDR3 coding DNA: TGTGCCAGCAGTGATGCGACAGGGGGAAGTGGCTACACCTTC. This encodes CASSDATGGSGYTF.

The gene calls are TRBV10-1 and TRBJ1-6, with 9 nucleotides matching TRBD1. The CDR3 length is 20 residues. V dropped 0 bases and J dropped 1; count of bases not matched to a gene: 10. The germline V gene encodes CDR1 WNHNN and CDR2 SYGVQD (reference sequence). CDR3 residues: CASSESPPGQGGSYNSPLHF. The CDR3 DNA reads TGCGCCAGCAGTGAGTCTCCTCCGGGACAGGGAGGGTCCTATAATTCACCCCTCCACTTT.

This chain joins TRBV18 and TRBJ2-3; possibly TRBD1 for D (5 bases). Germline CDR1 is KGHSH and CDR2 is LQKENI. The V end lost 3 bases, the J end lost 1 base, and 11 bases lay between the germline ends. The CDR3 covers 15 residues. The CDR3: CASSPQGLGTDTQYF. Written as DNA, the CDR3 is TGTGCCAGCTCACCCCAGGGTCTCGGCACAGATACGCAGTATTTT.

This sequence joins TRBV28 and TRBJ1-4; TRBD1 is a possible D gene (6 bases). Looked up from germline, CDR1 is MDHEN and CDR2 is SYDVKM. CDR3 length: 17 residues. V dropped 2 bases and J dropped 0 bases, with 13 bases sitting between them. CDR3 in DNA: TGTGCCAGCAGTTTAGGGGGCGCCGGTGCAACTAATGAAAAACTGTTTTTT. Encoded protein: CASSLGGAGATNEKLFF. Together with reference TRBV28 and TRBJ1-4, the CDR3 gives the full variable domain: DVKVTQSSRYLVKRTGEKVFLECVQDMDHENMFWYRQDPGLGLRLIYFSYDVKMKEKGDIPEGYSVSREKKERFSLILESASTNQTSMYLCASSLGGAGATNEKLFFGSGTQLSVL.

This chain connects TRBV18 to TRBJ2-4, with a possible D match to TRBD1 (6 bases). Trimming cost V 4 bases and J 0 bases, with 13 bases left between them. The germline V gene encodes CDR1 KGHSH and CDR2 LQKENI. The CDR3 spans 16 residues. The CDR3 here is CASSQTGAIAKNIQYF. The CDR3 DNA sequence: TGTGCCAGCTCACAGACAGGAGCTATAGCCAAAAACATTCAGTACTTC. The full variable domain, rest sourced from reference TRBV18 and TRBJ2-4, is NAGVMQNPRHLVRRRGQEARLRCSPMKGHSHVYWYRQLPEEGLKFMVYLQKENIIDESGMPKERFSAEFPKEGPSILRIQQVVRGDSAAYFCASSQTGAIAKNIQYFGAGTRLSVL.

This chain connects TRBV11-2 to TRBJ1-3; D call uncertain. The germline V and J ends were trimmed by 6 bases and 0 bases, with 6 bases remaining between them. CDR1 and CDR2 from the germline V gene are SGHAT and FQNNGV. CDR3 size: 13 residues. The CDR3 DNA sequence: TGTGCCAGCAGGGAGTCCTCTGGAAACACCATATATTTT. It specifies CASRESSGNTIYF. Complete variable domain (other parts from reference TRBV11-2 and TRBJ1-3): EAGVAQSPRYKIIEKRQSVAFWCNPISGHATLYWYQQILGQGPKLLIQFQNNGVVDDSQLPKDRFSAERLKGVDSTLKIQPAKLEDSAVYLCASRESSGNTIYFGEGSWLTVV.

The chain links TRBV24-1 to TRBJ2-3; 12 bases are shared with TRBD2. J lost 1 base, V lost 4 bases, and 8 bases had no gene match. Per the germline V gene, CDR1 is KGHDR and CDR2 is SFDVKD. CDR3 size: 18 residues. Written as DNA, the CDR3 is TGTGCCACCAGTGACTCCCGCCCTAGCGGGGGGGGCACAGATACGCAGTATTTT. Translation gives CATSDSRPSGGGTDTQYF.

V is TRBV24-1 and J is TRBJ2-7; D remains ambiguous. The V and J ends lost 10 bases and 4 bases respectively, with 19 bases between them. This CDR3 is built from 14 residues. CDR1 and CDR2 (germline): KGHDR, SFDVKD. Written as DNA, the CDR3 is TGTGCCACAAACGGCGCTAAAAAGAGGTACGAGCAGTACTTC. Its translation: CATNGAKKRYEQYF.

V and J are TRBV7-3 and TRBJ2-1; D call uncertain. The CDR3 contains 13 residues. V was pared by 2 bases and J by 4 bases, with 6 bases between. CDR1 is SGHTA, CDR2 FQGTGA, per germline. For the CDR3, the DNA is TGTGCCAGCAGCTTAGAACAGTACAATGAGCAGTTCTTC. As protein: CASSLEQYNEQFF.

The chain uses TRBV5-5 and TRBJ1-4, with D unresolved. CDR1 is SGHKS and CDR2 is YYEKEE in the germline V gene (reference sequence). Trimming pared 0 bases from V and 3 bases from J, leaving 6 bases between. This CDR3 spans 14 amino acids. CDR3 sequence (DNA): TGTGCCAGCAGCTTGGAGAGGGCTAATGAAAAACTGTTTTTT. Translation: CASSLERANEKLFF.

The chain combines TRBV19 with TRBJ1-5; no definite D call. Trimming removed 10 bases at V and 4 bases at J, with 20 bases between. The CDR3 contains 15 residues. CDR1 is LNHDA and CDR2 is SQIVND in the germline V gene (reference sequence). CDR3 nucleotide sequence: TGTGCCACCCGGGGAGAGGCGCTCTATAATCAGCCCCAGCATTTT. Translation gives CATRGEALYNQPQHF. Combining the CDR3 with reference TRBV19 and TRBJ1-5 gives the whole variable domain DGGITQSPKYLFRKEGQNVTLSCEQNLNHDAMYWYRQDPGQGLRLIYYSQIVNDFQKGDIAEGYSVSREKKESFPLTVTSAQKNPTAFYLCATRGEALYNQPQHFGDGTRLSIL.

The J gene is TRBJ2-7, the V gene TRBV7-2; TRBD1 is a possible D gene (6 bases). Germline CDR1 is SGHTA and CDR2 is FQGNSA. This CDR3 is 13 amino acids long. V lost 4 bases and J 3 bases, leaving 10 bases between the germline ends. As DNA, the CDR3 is TGTGCCAGCAGCTCCTGGGACATCTACGAGCAGTACTTC. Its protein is CASSSWDIYEQYF.

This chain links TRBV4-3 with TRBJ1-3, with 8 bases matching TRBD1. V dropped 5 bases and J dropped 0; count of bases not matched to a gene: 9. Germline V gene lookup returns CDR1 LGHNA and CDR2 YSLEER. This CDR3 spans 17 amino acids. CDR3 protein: CASSSATGGNSGNTIYF. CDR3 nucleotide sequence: TGCGCCAGCAGCAGTGCCACAGGGGGAAACTCTGGAAACACCATATATTTT.

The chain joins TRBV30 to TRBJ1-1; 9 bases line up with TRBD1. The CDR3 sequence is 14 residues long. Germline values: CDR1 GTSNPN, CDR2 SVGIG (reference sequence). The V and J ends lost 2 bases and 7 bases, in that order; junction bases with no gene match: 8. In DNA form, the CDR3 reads TGTGCCTGGAGTTGGACAGGGGCGTTAGTTGAAGCTTTCTTT. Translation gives CAWSWTGALVEAFF.

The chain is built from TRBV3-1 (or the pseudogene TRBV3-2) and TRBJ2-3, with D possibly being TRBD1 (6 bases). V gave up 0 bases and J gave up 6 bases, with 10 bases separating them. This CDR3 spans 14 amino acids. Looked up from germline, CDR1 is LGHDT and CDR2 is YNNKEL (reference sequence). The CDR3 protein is CASSQDRGFDTQYF. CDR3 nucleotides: TGTGCCAGCAGCCAAGATAGGGGGTTCGATACGCAGTATTTT.

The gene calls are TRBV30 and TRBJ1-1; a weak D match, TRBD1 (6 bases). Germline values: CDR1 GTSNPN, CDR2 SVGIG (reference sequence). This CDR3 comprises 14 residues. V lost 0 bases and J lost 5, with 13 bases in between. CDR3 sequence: CAWSVQGGKTEAFF. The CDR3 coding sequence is TGTGCCTGGAGTGTACAGGGCGGAAAAACTGAAGCTTTCTTT.

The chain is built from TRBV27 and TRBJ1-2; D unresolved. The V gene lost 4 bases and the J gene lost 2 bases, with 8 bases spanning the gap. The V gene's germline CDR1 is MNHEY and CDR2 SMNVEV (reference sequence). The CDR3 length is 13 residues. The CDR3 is CASSSASNYGYTF. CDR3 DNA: TGTGCCAGCAGTTCAGCGTCGAACTATGGCTACACCTTC.

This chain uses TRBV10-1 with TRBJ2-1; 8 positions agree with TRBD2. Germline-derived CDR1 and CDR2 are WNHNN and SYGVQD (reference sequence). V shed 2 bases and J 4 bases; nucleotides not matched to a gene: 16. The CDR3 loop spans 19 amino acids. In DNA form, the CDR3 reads TGCGCCAGCAGTGAGCGGCGGGGATTCGCGGGGGGCTTTTACAATGAGCAGTTCTTC. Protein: CASSERRGFAGGFYNEQFF.

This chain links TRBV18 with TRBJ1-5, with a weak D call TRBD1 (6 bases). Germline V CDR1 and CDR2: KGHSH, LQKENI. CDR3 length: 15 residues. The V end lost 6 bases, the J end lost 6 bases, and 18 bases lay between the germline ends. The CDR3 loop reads CASSSTGISGQPQHF. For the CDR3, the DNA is TGTGCCAGCTCGTCAACAGGGATCAGCGGTCAGCCCCAGCATTTT. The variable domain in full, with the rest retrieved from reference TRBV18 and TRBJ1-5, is NAGVMQNPRHLVRRRGQEARLRCSPMKGHSHVYWYRQLPEEGLKFMVYLQKENIIDESGMPKERFSAEFPKEGPSILRIQQVVRGDSAAYFCASSSTGISGQPQHFGDGTRLSIL.

CDR3 protein: CASSLGTGGLSEAFF. As DNA, the CDR3 is TGTGCCAGCTCCCTCGGGACAGGGGGCTTGTCTGAAGCTTTCTTT. This sequence joins TRBV19 and TRBJ1-1; 12 nucleotides agree with TRBD1. Trimming cost V 9 bases and J 6 bases; bases outside gene matches: 11. The germline V gene encodes CDR1 LNHDA and CDR2 SQIVND (reference sequence). The CDR3 consists of 15 residues.

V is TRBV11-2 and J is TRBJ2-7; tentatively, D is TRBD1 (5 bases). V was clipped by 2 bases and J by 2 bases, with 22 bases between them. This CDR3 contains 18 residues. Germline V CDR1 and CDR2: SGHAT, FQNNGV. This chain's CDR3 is CASSLLGSGLTGAYEQYF. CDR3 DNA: TGTGCCAGCAGCTTATTAGGTTCAGGGTTGACGGGTGCCTACGAGCAGTACTTC.

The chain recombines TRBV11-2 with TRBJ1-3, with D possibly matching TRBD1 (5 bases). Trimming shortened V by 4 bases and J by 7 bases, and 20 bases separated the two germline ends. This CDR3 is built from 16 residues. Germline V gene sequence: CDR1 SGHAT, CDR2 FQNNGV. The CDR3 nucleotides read TGTGCCAGCAGCTCAGGGCTGGCAGGGCGTTACAACACCATATATTTT. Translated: CASSSGLAGRYNTIYF.

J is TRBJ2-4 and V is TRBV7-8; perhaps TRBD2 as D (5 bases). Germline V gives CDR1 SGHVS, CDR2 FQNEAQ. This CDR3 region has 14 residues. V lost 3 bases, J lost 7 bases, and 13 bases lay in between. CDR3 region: CASSLVEASNIQYF. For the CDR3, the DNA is TGTGCCAGCAGCTTGGTGGAGGCGAGTAACATTCAGTACTTC.

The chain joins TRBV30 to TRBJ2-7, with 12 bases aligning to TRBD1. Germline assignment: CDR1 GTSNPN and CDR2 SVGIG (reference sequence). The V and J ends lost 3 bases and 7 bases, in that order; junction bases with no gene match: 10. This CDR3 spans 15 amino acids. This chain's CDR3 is CAWRAVGQGASEQYF. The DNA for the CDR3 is TGTGCCTGGAGAGCGGTGGGACAGGGGGCCTCAGAGCAGTACTTC.

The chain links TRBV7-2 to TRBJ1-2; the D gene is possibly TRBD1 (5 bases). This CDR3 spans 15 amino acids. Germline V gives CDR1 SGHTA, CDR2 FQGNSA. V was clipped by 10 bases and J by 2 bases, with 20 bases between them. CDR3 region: CAITPTSAGNYGYTF. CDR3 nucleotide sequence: TGTGCCATTACCCCTACATCGGCAGGGAACTATGGCTACACCTTC.

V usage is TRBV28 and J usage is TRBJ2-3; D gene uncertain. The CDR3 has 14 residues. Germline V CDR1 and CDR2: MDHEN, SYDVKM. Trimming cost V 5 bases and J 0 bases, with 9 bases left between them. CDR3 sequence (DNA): TGTGCCAGCAGTCTGTTGTCGAGCACAGATACGCAGTATTTT. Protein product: CASSLLSSTDTQYF.

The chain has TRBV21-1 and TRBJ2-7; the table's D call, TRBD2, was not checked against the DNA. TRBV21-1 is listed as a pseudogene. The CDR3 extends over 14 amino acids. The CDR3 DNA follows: TGTGCCAGCAGCATAACTTCGAGGGGGGGCGAGCAGTACTTC. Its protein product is CASSITSRGGEQYF.